The entry below gives a single T cell receptor (beta chain) sequence along with its context. Included were adult ileal or ileocolonic Crohn's patients indicated for ileocolonic resection. This sample is part of a study of T cell repertoires in ileal Crohn's disease. Clones were read by immunoSEQ multiplex PCR, and TCRdb kept only the in-frame ones, dropping some. The sample consists of roughly 4,100 clones, just under 75% of them appearing once. The V and J ends lost 5 bases and 5 bases, in that order; junction bases with no gene match: 11. Germline V lookup: CDR1 MNHEY, CDR2 SMNVEV (reference sequence). The CDR3 contains 15 residues.

Material for sequencing was ileal tissue. The rearrangement links TRBV27 to TRBJ2-7; the match to TRBD2 covers 8 bases. The source of this sequence is an adult with Crohn's disease. Written as DNA, the CDR3 is TGTGCCAGCAGTCAAAGGGGCGGGGGGTCCCACGAGCAGTACTTC. Encoded protein: CASSQRGGGSHEQYF.